The 8 T cell receptor beta chains given below trace back to one sample, sequenced in a study of CXCR3-negative and CXCR3-positive naive CD8 T cells (dated by TCRdb to about 2019). Results the study describes overall, beyond this receptor: Compared with CXCR3-negative naive cells, CXCR3-positive naive cells had TRB CDR3s with higher hydrophobicity (lower Kidera factor 4), lower energy, and higher strength and volume indices.

Their antigen targets remain unknown. Sequencing relied on a NextSeq 550. The Human TCR Profiling Kit (MiLaboratory) was used to prepare UMI-labeled 5' RACE TRB cDNA libraries. The reads went through TCRdb reprocessing, and each CDR3 protein sequence gets one entry with no DNA. This sample's table contains approximately 100,000 distinct CDR3 sequences. The ten largest clones take up 0.9% to 1.2% of the sample. The sample was naive CXCR3+ CD8+ T cells from blood. This sample's cell subset or site label indicates: CD45RO-CCR7+CD27+CD95- naive CD8+ T cells expressing CXCR3 (TNR3+). The receptors originated from a human donor in good health. Some clones in this sample may be carry-over from other donors' samples.

The gene calls are TRBV19 and TRBJ2-2. Germline V gene sequence: CDR1 LNHDA, CDR2 SQIVND (reference sequence). The CDR3 is made up of 13 amino acids. The CDR3 sequence is CASTWLNTGELFF.

Here the CDR3 reads CASSSPFGGAGESSYEQYF. V is TRBV5-6 and J is TRBJ2-7; TCRdb calls TRBD2, which cannot be checked without DNA. Germline assignment: CDR1 SGHDT and CDR2 YYEEEE. This CDR3 comprises 19 residues.

The CDR3 sequence is CASSLSRGPNTEAFF. The chain recombines TRBV4-1 with TRBJ1-1; without DNA, the TCRdb call of TRBD1 cannot be checked. Germline V gene lookup returns CDR1 MGHRA and CDR2 YSYEKL. The CDR3 extends over 15 amino acids.

The V call is TRBV29-1, the J call TRBJ1-2; TCRdb gives TRBD1 as the D gene, but with no DNA this cannot be confirmed. Germline V gene lookup returns CDR1 SQVTM and CDR2 ANQGSEA. The CDR3 contains 13 residues. The chain's CDR3 is CSVEPQGNYGYTF.

The rearrangement links TRBV7-9 to TRBJ2-1; no DNA is available, so the TRBD2 call from TCRdb remains unchecked. Per the germline V gene, CDR1 is SEHNR and CDR2 is FQNEAQ (reference sequence). The CDR3 loop spans 15 amino acids. CDR3 protein: CASSLSGLAGHEQFF.

The CDR3 here is CASSIDLVAELVF. The chain recombines TRBV19 with TRBJ2-2. CDR1 and CDR2 (germline): LNHDA, SQIVND (reference sequence). CDR3 size: 13 residues.

This rearrangement joins TRBV7-9 to TRBJ2-3; TCRdb proposes TRBD1, but this gene call is untestable without DNA. The CDR3 has 15 residues. The germline V gene has CDR1 SEHNR and CDR2 FQNEAQ (reference sequence). The CDR3 sequence is CASSFGQAFTDTQYF.

The CDR3 is CSVGGTGLATYEQYF. The chain recombines TRBV29-1 with TRBJ2-7; absent DNA, TCRdb's TRBD2 call cannot be checked. From germline, CDR1 is SQVTM and CDR2 ANQGSEA. This CDR3 is built from 15 residues.